A selection of T cell receptor beta chains follows, all from one sample in a study of shared T cell receptors in the human thymus. Libraries were prepared by immunoSEQ multiplex PCR; TCRdb keeps only in-frame clonotypes and omits some of them. The table includes 500,000 to 750,000 clones, roughly 90% detected once. A further study also used this sample, focusing on human thymus T cells.

Sequences were obtained from thymocytes. These receptor sequences come from a boy younger than two with a congenital heart defect. Both conserved end residues are part of each CDR3. D genes are given only for firm matches. Clone size is not always given. Where it is, it says once, few, many or a class for expanded clones.

J: TRBJ2-7; size: .; V: TRBV28; D: .; DNA: TGTGCCAGCAGTCCCAACTGGGGGCAGGGAGAATATCCAGACGAGCAGTACTTC; CDR3: CASSPNWGQGEYPDEQYF
J: TRBJ2-3; size: .; V: TRBV27; D: TRBD1; DNA: TGTGCCAGCAGCCGGGACAGGAAAGATACGCAGTATTTT; CDR3: CASSRDRKDTQYF
J: TRBJ1-2; size: .; V: TRBV7-3; D: TRBD1; DNA: TGTGCCAGCAGTCAAGGGGGCCAACGGGGCTACACCTTC; CDR3: CASSQGGQRGYTF
J: TRBJ2-1; size: .; V: TRBV4-2; D: TRBD2; DNA: TGTGCCAGCAGCCAAGGTAGCGGGAGGGCCCTTTCCTACAATGAGCAGTTCTTC; CDR3: CASSQGSGRALSYNEQFF
J: TRBJ2-1; size: .; V: TRBV19; D: TRBD2; DNA: TGTGCCAGTACCCCCGGGGGGTCCTACAATGAGCAGTTCTTC; CDR3: CASTPGGSYNEQFF
J: TRBJ2-1; size: .; V: TRBV5-6; D: .; DNA: TGTGCCAGCAGCTTTAGCAGCTCCTACAATGAGCAGTTCTTC; CDR3: CASSFSSSYNEQFF
J: TRBJ2-7; size: once; V: TRBV4-3; D: .; DNA: TGCGCCAGCAGCCAAGGTGAAGCTAGGCTATCCCATCCCTACGAGCAGTACTTC; CDR3: CASSQGEARLSHPYEQYF
J: TRBJ2-1; size: once; V: TRBV28; D: .; DNA: TGTGCCAGCAGTTTAGGAGGGAGTATGAATGAGCAGTTCTTC; CDR3: CASSLGGSMNEQFF
J: TRBJ2-7; size: .; V: TRBV27; D: .; DNA: TGTGCCAGCAGAACTTCTGGGAGGTCTAGCGACCGCTACGAGCAGTACTTC; CDR3: CASRTSGRSSDRYEQYF
J: TRBJ2-7; size: .; V: TRBV11-3; D: .; DNA: TGTGCCAGCAGCTCCCTAAGACCAAGACAGTTACGACGCTACGAGCAGTACTTC; CDR3: CASSSLRPRQLRRYEQYF
J: TRBJ2-2; size: .; V: TRBV5-1; D: .; DNA: TGCGCCAGCAGCTTCTTCGGGGATGGGTTCACCGGGGAGCTGTTTTTT; CDR3: CASSFFGDGFTGELFF
J: TRBJ1-2; size: few; V: TRBV25-1; D: .; DNA: TGTGCCAGCAGTGAATCTACCGCTTGGGGCTACACCTTC; CDR3: CASSESTAWGYTF
J: TRBJ2-7; size: .; V: TRBV5-1; D: .; DNA: TGCGCCAGCAGCCCGGTGCTTAAATCCGGCGAGCAGTACTTC; CDR3: CASSPVLKSGEQYF
J: TRBJ2-7; size: .; V: TRBV18; D: TRBD1; DNA: TGTGCCAGCTCGTACGGGACAGGGGTATACGAGCAGTACTTC; CDR3: CASSYGTGVYEQYF
J: TRBJ2-7; size: .; V: TRBV27; D: .; DNA: TGTGCCAGCAGTTTAAGGACACAGAGGTTCCCACCCTACTACGAGCAGTACTTC; CDR3: CASSLRTQRFPPYYEQYF
J: TRBJ1-1; size: .; V: TRBV7-9; D: .; DNA: TGTGCCAGCAGCTCCTTCCAAAACAGGCCTATGAACACTGAAGCTTTCTTT; CDR3: CASSSFQNRPMNTEAFF
J: TRBJ1-1; size: .; V: TRBV5-1; D: .; DNA: TGCGCCAGCAGCTTGGGCAGAAATAACACTGAAGCTTTCTTT; CDR3: CASSLGRNNTEAFF